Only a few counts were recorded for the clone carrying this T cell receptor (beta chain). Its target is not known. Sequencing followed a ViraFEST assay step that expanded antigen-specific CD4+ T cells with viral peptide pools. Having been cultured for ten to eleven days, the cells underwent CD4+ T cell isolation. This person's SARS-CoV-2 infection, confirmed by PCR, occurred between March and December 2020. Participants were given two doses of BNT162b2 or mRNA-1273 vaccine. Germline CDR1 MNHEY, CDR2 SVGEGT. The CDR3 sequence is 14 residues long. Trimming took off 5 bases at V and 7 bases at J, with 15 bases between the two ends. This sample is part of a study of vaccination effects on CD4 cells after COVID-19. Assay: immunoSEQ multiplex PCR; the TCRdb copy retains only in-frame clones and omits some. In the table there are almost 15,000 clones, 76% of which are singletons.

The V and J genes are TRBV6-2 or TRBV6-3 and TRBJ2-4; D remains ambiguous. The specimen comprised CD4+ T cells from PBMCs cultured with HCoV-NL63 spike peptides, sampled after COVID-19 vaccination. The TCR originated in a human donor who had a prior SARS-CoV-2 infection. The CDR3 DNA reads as TGTGCCAGCAGTCCGACACGACCTGAGAACATTCAGTACTTC. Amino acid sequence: CASSPTRPENIQYF.